The rows below give T cell receptor beta chains drawn from one sample of a study of CD8+ T cells in alopecia areata. The assay was immunoSEQ multiplex PCR, and TCRdb's table has in-frame clones only and misses some. This table has 130,000 or so clones, around 83% appearing once. Specimen: CD8+ T cells sorted from blood, collected at week 4, from a patient treated with tofacitinib. The source is a human donor with alopecia areata. Both conserved end residues are part of each CDR3. D genes are given only for firm matches. Not all rows give a size; the values are once, few, many and, for expanded clones, a class.

.	TRBJ1-5	TRBV27	.	13	CASSLGSNQPQHF	TGTGCCAGCAGTTTAGGTAGCAATCAGCCCCAGCATTTT
.	TRBJ2-7	TRBV5-1	.	11	CASQWGGKQYF	TGCGCCAGCCAATGGGGCGGCAAGCAGTACTTC
.	TRBJ2-1	TRBV5-4	.	16	CASSLAYKVSYNEQFF	TGTGCCAGCAGCTTGGCCTACAAAGTCTCCTACAATGAGCAGTTCTTC
.	TRBJ2-1	TRBV29-1	.	14	CSVDLGFSYNEQFF	TGCAGCGTTGACCTGGGGTTCTCCTACAATGAGCAGTTCTTC
.	TRBJ2-7	TRBV27	.	14	CASSLSREADEQYF	TGTGCCAGCAGTTTATCGAGGGAGGCCGACGAGCAGTACTTC
.	TRBJ2-7	TRBV9	TRBD1	13	CASSVTGGNEQYF	TGTGCCAGCAGCGTGACAGGGGGAAACGAGCAGTACTTC
.	TRBJ2-1	TRBV14	.	16	CASSQDRGGVYNEQFF	TGTGCCAGCAGCCAAGATCGGGGCGGGGTATACAATGAGCAGTTCTTC
.	TRBJ1-1	TRBV25-1	.	13	CASSESSGAEAFF	TGTGCCAGCAGTGAAAGTTCGGGCGCTGAAGCTTTCTTT
.	TRBJ1-2	TRBV5-1	.	13	CASSWGDSNGYTF	TGCGCCAGCAGCTGGGGAGACAGCAATGGCTACACCTTC
.	TRBJ1-2	TRBV5-6	.	15	CASSLEIKGVYGYTF	TGTGCCAGCAGCTTGGAAATCAAGGGAGTCTATGGCTACACCTTC
.	TRBJ2-2	TRBV19	.	15	CASSTTDRNTGELFF	TGTGCCAGTAGTACGACGGACAGAAACACCGGGGAGCTGTTTTTT
.	TRBJ2-2	TRBV30	TRBD2	16	CAWMTSGGPNTGELFF	TGTGCCTGGATGACTAGCGGGGGGCCGAACACCGGGGAGCTGTTTTTT
once	TRBJ2-7	TRBV4-1	.	14	CASSPDRALGEQYF	TGCGCCAGCAGCCCAGACCGCGCCCTAGGGGAGCAGTACTTC
.	TRBJ1-4	TRBV19	.	18	CASSMYNRLTATNEKLFF	TGTGCCAGTAGTATGTACAACAGACTCACTGCAACTAATGAAAAACTGTTTTTT
.	TRBJ2-2	TRBV30	.	13	CAWSVSGAGELFF	TGTGCCTGGAGTGTATCAGGGGCCGGGGAGCTGTTTTTT
.	TRBJ2-2	TRBV30	.	13	CALRAPNTGELFF	TGTGCCCTGAGGGCGCCGAACACCGGGGAGCTGTTTTTT
.	TRBJ2-6	TRBV7-9	TRBD1	19	CASSSTPGTGDSGANVLTF	TGTGCCAGCAGCTCCACCCCCGGGACAGGGGACTCTGGGGCCAACGTCCTGACTTTC
.	TRBJ2-3	TRBV4-1	TRBD2	16	CASRPLLAGGARFRYF	TGCGCCAGCAGGCCTCTACTAGCGGGAGGGGCCAGGTTCCGGTATTTT
.	TRBJ2-3	TRBV12-2	.	14	CASRSAFNSDTQYF	TGTGCAAGTCGCTCGGCCTTCAACTCAGATACGCAGTATTTT
once	TRBJ2-7	TRBV5-6	.	15	CASSLPPHGSGEQYF	TGTGCCAGCAGCTTGCCCCCCCATGGTTCGGGCGAGCAGTACTTC
.	TRBJ2-4	TRBV4-1	.	17	CASSQDQETLAKNIQYF	TGCGCCAGCAGCCAAGATCAAGAAACTCTAGCCAAAAACATTCAGTACTTC
.	TRBJ2-7	TRBV7-6	.	13	CASSSYGIYEQYF	TGTGCCAGCAGCTCGTACGGGATCTACGAGCAGTACTTC
.	TRBJ2-1	TRBV30	TRBD2	14	CAWRPAGGSWEQFF	TGTGCCTGGAGGCCAGCGGGAGGCTCTTGGGAGCAGTTCTTC
few	TRBJ1-4	TRBV21-1	.	15	CASSKRPGRNEKLFF	TGTGCCAGCAGCAAGAGGCCAGGGAGGAATGAAAAACTGTTTTTT
once	TRBJ2-1	TRBV5-6	TRBD1	17	CASSTGQGELGYNEQFF	TGTGCCAGCAGCACCGGACAGGGTGAACTAGGTTACAATGAGCAGTTCTTC
.	TRBJ2-1	TRBV6-1	TRBD2	12	CASPSGVDEQFF	TGTGCCAGCCCTAGCGGGGTCGATGAGCAGTTCTTC
.	TRBJ2-1	TRBV2	.	10	CASSPPGQFF	TGTGCCAGCAGTCCCCCAGGTCAGTTCTTC
.	TRBJ2-7	TRBV29-1	TRBD1	13	CSVEAGGSYEQYF	TGCAGCGTCGAGGCAGGGGGCTCGTACGAGCAGTACTTC
.	TRBJ1-1	TRBV7-9	TRBD1	15	CASSRPGQGATEAFF	TGTGCCAGCAGTCGCCCGGGACAGGGGGCCACTGAAGCTTTCTTT
.	TRBJ2-7	TRBV27	.	14	CASSFFGDSYEQYF	TGTGCCAGCAGTTTTTTCGGAGATAGCTACGAGCAGTACTTC
once	TRBJ2-1	TRBV7-9	.	12	CASGKGGNEQFF	TGTGCCAGCGGGAAAGGGGGGAATGAGCAGTTCTTC
.	TRBJ2-3	TRBV14	TRBD2	16	CASSQGTSGRTDTQYF	TGTGCCAGCAGCCAAGGGACTAGCGGACGCACAGATACGCAGTATTTT
.	TRBJ2-3	TRBV7-8	.	20	CASSFSWDSSFLGSTDTQYF	TGTGCCAGCAGCTTCTCTTGGGACTCCTCCTTCTTGGGAAGCACAGATACGCAGTATTTT
.	TRBJ2-1	TRBV9	TRBD2	17	CASSSSPGLAGVGEQFF	TGTGCCAGCAGCTCCTCCCCGGGGCTAGCGGGAGTCGGTGAGCAGTTCTTC
once	TRBJ2-5	TRBV30	.	14	CALDRVLEIRAQYF	TGTGCCTTAGACAGAGTCCTCGAAATTAGGGCCCAGTACTTC
.	TRBJ2-2	TRBV5-1	.	13	CASSLGSPGELFF	TGCGCCAGCAGCTTGGGTAGCCCCGGGGAGCTGTTTTTT
once	TRBJ1-2	TRBV6-5	TRBD1	13	CASRNGQDYGYTF	TGTGCCAGCAGGAACGGACAGGACTATGGCTACACCTTC
once	TRBJ2-7	TRBV7-2	TRBD2	19	CASSLEDGLVFRGVYEQYF	TGTGCCAGCAGCTTAGAGGACGGACTAGTCTTCCGGGGGGTCTACGAGCAGTACTTC
.	TRBJ2-7	TRBV11-2	.	15	CASSRGVREGYEQYF	TGTGCCAGCAGCAGGGGGGTGCGGGAAGGCTACGAGCAGTACTTC
.	TRBJ2-7	TRBV7-8	.	11	CASSSEYEQYF	TGTGCCAGCAGCTCAGAGTACGAGCAGTACTTC
.	TRBJ2-7	TRBV4-1	TRBD2	15	CASSPTSGRTFEQYF	TGCGCCAGCAGCCCGACTAGCGGGAGAACCTTCGAGCAGTACTTC